Sequencing of this T cell receptor beta chain was carried out in a study of response to subunit inactivated influenza vaccine. The germline V gene has CDR1 SQVTM and CDR2 ANQGSEA. V shed 6 bases and J shed 10 bases, with 10 bases lying between them. The CDR3 spans 10 residues. This clonotype was picked up a small number of times. A single record per CDR3 protein comes from TCRdb applying MiXCR to the RT-PCR reads. The data show hundreds of thousands of distinct CDR3 sequences, about 11% seen once. Another study also made use of these data, one on T cells expressing NK-cell markers. That publication notes: TCR beta cDNA was made by 5'RACE template switching with UMIs. HCMV serostatus: most of the eight sequenced donors positive, one negative.

This receptor was taken from a man aged 50-59 years who received an inactivated influenza vaccine. Here the sequenced sample was PBMCs from blood, taken on the day of vaccination. The chain combines TRBV29-1 with TRBJ2-1; no reliable D call. CDR3 bases: TGCAGCGTATTACTGATGGAGCAGTTCTTC. Residues: CSVLLMEQFF.